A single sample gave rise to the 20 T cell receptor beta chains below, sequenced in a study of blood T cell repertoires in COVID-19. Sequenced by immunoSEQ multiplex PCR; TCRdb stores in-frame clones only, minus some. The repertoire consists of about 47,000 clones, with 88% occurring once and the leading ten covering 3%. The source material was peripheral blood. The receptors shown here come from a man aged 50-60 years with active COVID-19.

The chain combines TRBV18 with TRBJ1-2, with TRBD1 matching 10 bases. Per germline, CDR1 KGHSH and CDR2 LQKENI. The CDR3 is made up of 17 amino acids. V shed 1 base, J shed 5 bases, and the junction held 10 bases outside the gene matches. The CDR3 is CASSPLTSGQGNYGYTF. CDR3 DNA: TGTGCCAGCTCACCACTAACATCGGGACAGGGGAATTATGGCTACACCTTC.

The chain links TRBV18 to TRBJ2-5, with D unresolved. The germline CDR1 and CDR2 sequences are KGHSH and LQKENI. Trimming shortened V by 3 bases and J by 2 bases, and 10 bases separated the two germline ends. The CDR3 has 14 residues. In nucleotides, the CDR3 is TGTGCCAGCTCACCCTCCTCACAGCAAGAGACCCAGTACTTC. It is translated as CASSPSSQQETQYF.

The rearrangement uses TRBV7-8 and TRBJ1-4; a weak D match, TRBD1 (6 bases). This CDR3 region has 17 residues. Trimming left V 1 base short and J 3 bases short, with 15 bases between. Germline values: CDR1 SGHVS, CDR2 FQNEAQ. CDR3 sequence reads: CASSLVTSGVPNEKLFF. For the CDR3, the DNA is TGTGCCAGCAGCTTAGTAACCTCAGGGGTACCTAATGAAAAACTGTTTTTT.

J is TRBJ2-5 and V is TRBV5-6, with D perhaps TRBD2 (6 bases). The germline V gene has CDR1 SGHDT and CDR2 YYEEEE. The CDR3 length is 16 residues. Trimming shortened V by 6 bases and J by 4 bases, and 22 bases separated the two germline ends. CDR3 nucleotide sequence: TGTGCCAGCACTACTGAATGGGAGGACCGGGGAGAGACCCAGTACTTC. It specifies CASTTEWEDRGETQYF.

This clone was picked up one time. Here the CDR3 reads CASSASLAWGLAKNIQYF. The CDR3 DNA reads TGTGCCAGTAGTGCATCCCTGGCGTGGGGACTAGCCAAAAACATTCAGTACTTC. This sequence joins TRBV19 and TRBJ2-4; possibly TRBD2 for D (6 bases). Per the germline V gene, CDR1 is LNHDA and CDR2 is SQIVND (reference sequence). V shed 5 bases and J shed 0 bases, with 20 bases lying between them. The CDR3 sequence is 18 residues long.

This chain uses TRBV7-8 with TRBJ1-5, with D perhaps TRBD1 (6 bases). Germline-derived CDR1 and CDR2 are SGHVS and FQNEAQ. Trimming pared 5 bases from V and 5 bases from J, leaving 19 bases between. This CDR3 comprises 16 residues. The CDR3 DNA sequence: TGTGCCAGCAGCCCCAGACGGCGACAGGAGGATCAGCCCCAGCATTTT. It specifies CASSPRRRQEDQPQHF. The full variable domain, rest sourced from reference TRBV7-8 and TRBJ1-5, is GAGVSQSPRYKVAKRGQDVALRCDPISGHVSLFWYQQALGQGPEFLTYFQNEAQLDKSGLPSDRFFAERPEGSVSTLKIQRTQQEDSAVYLCASSPRRRQEDQPQHFGDGTRLSIL.

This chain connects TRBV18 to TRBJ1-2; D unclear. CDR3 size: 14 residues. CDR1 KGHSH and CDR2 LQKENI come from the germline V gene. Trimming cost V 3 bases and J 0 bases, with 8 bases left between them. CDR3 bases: TGTGCCAGCTCACCCCCGGGTACTAACTATGGCTACACCTTC. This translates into CASSPPGTNYGYTF.

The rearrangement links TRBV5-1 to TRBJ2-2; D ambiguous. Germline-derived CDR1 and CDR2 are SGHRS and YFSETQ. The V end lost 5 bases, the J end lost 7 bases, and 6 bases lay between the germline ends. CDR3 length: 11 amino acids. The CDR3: CASRRVGELFF. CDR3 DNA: TGCGCCAGCAGACGAGTCGGGGAGCTGTTTTTT.

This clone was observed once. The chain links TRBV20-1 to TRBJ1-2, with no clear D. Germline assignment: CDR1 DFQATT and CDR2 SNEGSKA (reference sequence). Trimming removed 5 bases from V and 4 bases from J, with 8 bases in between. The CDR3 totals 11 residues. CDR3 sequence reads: CSAPEGYGYTF. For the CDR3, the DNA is TGCAGTGCTCCCGAGGGCTATGGCTACACCTTC.

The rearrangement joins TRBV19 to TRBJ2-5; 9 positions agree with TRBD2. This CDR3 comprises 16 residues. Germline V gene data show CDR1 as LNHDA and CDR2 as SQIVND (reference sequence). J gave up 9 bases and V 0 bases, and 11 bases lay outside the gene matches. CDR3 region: CASSIDLGPSGAAQYF. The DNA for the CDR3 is TGTGCCAGTAGTATAGATCTCGGCCCTAGCGGGGCGGCCCAGTACTTC.

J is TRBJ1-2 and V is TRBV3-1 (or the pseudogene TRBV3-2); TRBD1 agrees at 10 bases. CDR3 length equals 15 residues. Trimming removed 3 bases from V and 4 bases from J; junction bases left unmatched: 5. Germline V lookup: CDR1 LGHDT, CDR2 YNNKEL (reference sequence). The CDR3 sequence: CASSQADRGPYGYTF. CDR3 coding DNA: TGTGCCAGCAGCCAGGCCGACAGGGGGCCCTATGGCTACACCTTC.

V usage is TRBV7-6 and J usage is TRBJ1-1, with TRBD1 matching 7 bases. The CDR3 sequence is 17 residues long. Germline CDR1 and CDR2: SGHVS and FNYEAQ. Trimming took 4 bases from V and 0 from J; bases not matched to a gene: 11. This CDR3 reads CASSSIGGRGVNTEAFF. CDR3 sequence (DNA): TGTGCCAGCAGCTCAATAGGGGGCCGCGGGGTGAACACTGAAGCTTTCTTT.

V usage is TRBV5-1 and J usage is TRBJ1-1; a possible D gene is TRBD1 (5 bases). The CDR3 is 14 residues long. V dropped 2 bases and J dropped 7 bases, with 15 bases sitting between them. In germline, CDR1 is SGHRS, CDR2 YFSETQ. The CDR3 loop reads CASSLRGAEIEAFF. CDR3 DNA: TGCGCCAGCAGCTTAAGGGGCGCCGAGATTGAAGCTTTCTTT.

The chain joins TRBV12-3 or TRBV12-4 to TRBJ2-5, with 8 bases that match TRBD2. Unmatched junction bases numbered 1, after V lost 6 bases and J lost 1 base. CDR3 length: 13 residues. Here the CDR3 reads CASRRGAQETQYF. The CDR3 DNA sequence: TGTGCCAGCAGGCGGGGGGCCCAAGAGACCCAGTACTTC.

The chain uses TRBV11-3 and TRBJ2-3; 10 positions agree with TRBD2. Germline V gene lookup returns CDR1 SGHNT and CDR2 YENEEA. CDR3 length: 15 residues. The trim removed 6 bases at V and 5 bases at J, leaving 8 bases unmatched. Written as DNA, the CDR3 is TGTGCCAGCAGGATAAGCGGGGGGGCCGGAGATACGCAGTATTTT. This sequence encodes CASRISGGAGDTQYF.

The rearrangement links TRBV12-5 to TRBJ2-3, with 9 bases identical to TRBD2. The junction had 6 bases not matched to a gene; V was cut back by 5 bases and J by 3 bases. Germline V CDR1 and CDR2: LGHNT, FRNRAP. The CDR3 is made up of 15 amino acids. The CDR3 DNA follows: TGTGCTAGTGGTGATACGGGACTAGCTACAGATACGCAGTATTTT. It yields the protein CASGDTGLATDTQYF.

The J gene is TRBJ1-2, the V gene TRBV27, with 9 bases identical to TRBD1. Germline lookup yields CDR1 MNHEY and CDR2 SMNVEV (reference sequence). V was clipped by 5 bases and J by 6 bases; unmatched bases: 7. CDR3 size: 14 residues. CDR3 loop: CASSQWTGAHGYTF. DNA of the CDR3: TGTGCCAGCAGTCAGTGGACAGGGGCCCATGGCTACACCTTC.

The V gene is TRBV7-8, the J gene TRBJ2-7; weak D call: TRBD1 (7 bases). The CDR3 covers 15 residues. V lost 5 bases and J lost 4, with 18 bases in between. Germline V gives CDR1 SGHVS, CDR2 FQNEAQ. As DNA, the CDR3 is TGTGCCAGCAGCACGCCAACAGGGGCGGGGTACGAGCAGTACGTC. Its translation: CASSTPTGAGYEQYV.

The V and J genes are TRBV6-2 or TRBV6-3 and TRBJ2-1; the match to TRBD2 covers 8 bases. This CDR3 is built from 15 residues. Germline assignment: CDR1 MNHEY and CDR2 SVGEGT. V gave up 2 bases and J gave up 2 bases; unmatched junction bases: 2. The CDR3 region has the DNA TGTGCCAGCAGTTACCGACTAGCGCCCTACAATGAGCAGTTCTTC. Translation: CASSYRLAPYNEQFF.

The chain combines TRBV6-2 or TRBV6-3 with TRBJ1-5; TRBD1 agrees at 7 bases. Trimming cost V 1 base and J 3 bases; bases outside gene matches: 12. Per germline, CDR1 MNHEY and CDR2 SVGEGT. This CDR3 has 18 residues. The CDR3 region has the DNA TGTGCCAGCAGTTACTTGGCGACGAGGGGGCTCAACAATCAGCCCCAGCATTTT. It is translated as CASSYLATRGLNNQPQHF.